This entry is about one TCR beta chain. The sample belongs to a study of blood T cell repertoires in COVID-19. Enrolment of Seattle patients took place during active infection, and they were followed longitudinally. Assay: immunoSEQ multiplex PCR; the TCRdb copy retains only in-frame clones and omits some. The profile shows more than 200,000 clones, about nine tenths of them singletons. CDR1 SEHNR and CDR2 FQNEAQ come from the germline V gene (reference sequence). Deletions cut 1 base from V and 4 bases from J, with 10 bases between. The CDR3 spans 14 residues. The genes are TRBV7-9 and TRBJ2-5; TRBD1 might be the D (5 bases). The material sequenced was peripheral blood. The source of this sequence is a woman younger than 45 with COVID-19, enrolled during active disease. The chain's CDR3 is CASSLVQGIETQYF. CDR3 nucleotides: TGTGCCAGCAGCTTAGTCCAGGGAATAGAGACCCAGTACTTC. Filled out from reference TRBV7-9 and TRBJ2-5, the complete variable domain reads DTGVSQNPRHKITKRGQNVTFRCDPISEHNRLYWYRQTLGQGPEFLTYFQNEAQLEKSRLLSDRFSAERPKGSFSTLEIQRTEQGDSAMYLCASSLVQGIETQYFGPGTRLLVL.